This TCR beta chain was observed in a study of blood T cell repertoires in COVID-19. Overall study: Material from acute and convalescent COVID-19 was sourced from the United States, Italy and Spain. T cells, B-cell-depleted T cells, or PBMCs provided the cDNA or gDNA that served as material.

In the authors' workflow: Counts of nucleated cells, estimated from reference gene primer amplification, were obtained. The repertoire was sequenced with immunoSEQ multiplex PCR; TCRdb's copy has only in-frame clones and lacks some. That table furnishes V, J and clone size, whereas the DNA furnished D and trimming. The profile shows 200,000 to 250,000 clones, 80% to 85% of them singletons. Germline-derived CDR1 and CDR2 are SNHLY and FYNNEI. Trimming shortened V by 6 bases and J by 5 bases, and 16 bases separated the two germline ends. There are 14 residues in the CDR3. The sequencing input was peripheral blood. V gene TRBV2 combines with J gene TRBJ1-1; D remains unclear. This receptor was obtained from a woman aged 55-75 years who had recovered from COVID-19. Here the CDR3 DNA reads TGTGCCAGCAGGGAGGGAGGCCTGGGAACTGAAGCTTTCTTT. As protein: CASREGGLGTEAFF.